Below are 10 T cell receptor beta chains sequenced from a single sample in a study of beta chain features in type 1 diabetes. The entirety of the isolated RNA underwent reverse transcription, so expressed TCRB transcripts were sequenced. Method: immunoSEQ multiplex PCR; TCRdb's copy keeps in-frame clones and lacks some. Of roughly 150,000 clones listed, 50% to 70% are singletons. What these receptors recognize is not known. Findings and caveats of the study: Moderate yet significant TCRB CDR3 shortening was seen in Type 1 diabetes patients in all four CD4+ subsets.

Sequencing input: naive CD4+ T cells from blood. The receptors derive from a man aged 25 to 40 with type 1 diabetes.

The chain has TRBV12-5 and TRBJ1-1; D uncertain. Germline CDR1 is LGHNT and CDR2 is FRNRAP. This CDR3 has 12 amino acids. V lost 3 bases to trimming and J lost 4 bases, with 6 bases between them. As DNA, the CDR3 is TGTGCTAGTGGTTTTAGCTTCACTGAAGCTTTCTTT. This gives the protein CASGFSFTEAFF.

The V call is TRBV4-3, the J call TRBJ1-1, with a weak D call TRBD1 (6 bases). Germline-derived CDR1 and CDR2 are LGHNA and YSLEER. This CDR3 contains 17 residues. Between the trimmed V and J ends, which lost 0 bases and 4 bases, there was a span of 18 bases. The CDR3 is CASSQERGAEWGTEAFF. The CDR3 DNA reads TGCGCCAGCAGCCAAGAACGGGGGGCCGAGTGGGGCACTGAAGCTTTCTTT.

This chain links TRBV25-1 with TRBJ2-6; D gene uncertain. Germline V gives CDR1 MGHDK, CDR2 SYGVNS. Trimming removed 2 bases at V and 0 bases at J, with 14 bases between. The CDR3 runs to 18 residues. CDR3 sequence: CASSEHQAMYSGANVLTF. Here the CDR3 DNA reads TGTGCCAGCAGTGAACATCAGGCGATGTACTCTGGGGCCAACGTCCTGACTTTC.

This sequence joins TRBV27 and TRBJ1-4, with 8 bases aligning to TRBD1. Per germline, CDR1 MNHEY and CDR2 SMNVEV (reference sequence). The junction had 4 bases not matched to a gene; V was cut back by 8 bases and J by 8 bases. The CDR3 has 12 residues. CDR3 residues: CASGQGLEKLFF. The CDR3 nucleotides read TGTGCCAGCGGACAGGGCTTGGAAAAACTGTTTTTT. Full variable domain (missing parts from reference TRBV27 and TRBJ1-4): EAQVTQNPRYLITVTGKKLTVTCSQNMNHEYMSWYRQDPGLGLRQIYYSMNVEVTDKGDVPEGYKVSRKEKRNFPLILESPSPNQTSLYFCASGQGLEKLFFGSGTQLSVL.

This clone was counted only a few times. Within the sample, other DNA sequences also encode this same CDR3. The chain joins TRBV4-3 to TRBJ2-1, with TRBD1 as a possible D gene (6 bases). Germline CDR1 reads LGHNA; CDR2 reads YSLEER. Trimming shortened V by 1 base and J by 4 bases, and 8 bases separated the two germline ends. CDR3 length equals 14 residues. CDR3 DNA: TGCGCCAGCAGCCAAGGGGGGCCATACAATGAGCAGTTCTTC. Protein: CASSQGGPYNEQFF.

The genes are TRBV30 and TRBJ1-5; D gene unclear. This CDR3 has 14 amino acids. V was cut by 1 base and J by 0 bases, with 7 bases left in between. Germline V gives CDR1 GTSNPN, CDR2 SVGIG (reference sequence). The CDR3 spells CAWSAGNSNQPQHF. The CDR3 DNA is TGTGCCTGGAGTGCCGGGAATAGCAATCAGCCCCAGCATTTT.

This chain uses TRBV14 with TRBJ2-6; perhaps D is TRBD1 or TRBD2 (5 bases each). Trimming took 3 bases from V and 0 from J, leaving 18 bases between them. Germline-derived CDR1 and CDR2 are SGHDN and FVKESK. This CDR3 has 19 amino acids. The CDR3 DNA is TGTGCCAGCAGCCATCGCCTCGGGACGTTACCCTCTGGGGCCAACGTCCTGACTTTC. It translates to CASSHRLGTLPSGANVLTF.

The rearrangement links TRBV11-2 to TRBJ1-6; the D is unclear. V lost 1 base and J lost 10, with 11 bases in between. This CDR3 has 14 amino acids. CDR1 and CDR2 from the germline V gene are SGHAT and FQNNGV. In DNA form, the CDR3 reads TGTGCCAGCAGCTTAGCGCCTTCTGAGTCACCCCTCCACTTT. Protein sequence: CASSLAPSESPLHF. Based on the CDR3 plus reference TRBV11-2 and TRBJ1-6, the full variable domain is EAGVAQSPRYKIIEKRQSVAFWCNPISGHATLYWYQQILGQGPKLLIQFQNNGVVDDSQLPKDRFSAERLKGVDSTLKIQPAKLEDSAVYLCASSLAPSESPLHFGNGTRLTVT.

CDR3 sequence: CASSREQGRLGSYNEQFF. CDR3 bases: TGTGCCAGCTCACGGGAACAGGGGCGGTTGGGCTCCTACAATGAGCAGTTCTTC. V is TRBV18 and J is TRBJ2-1, with TRBD1 matching 7 bases. Trimming took 4 bases from V and 0 from J; bases not matched to a gene: 12. Germline CDR1 is KGHSH and CDR2 is LQKENI. The CDR3 runs to 18 residues.

This clone was detected once. This chain joins TRBV30 and TRBJ1-1, with 8 bases matching TRBD1. V was clipped by 1 base and J by 1 base; unmatched bases: 14. Per the germline V gene, CDR1 is GTSNPN and CDR2 is SVGIG (reference sequence). This CDR3 is built from 18 residues. The CDR3 DNA reads TGTGCCTGGAGTGGGGTAAGGACCTTCGGACAGGGGAACACTGAAGCTTTCTTT. As protein: CAWSGVRTFGQGNTEAFF.